The 5 T cell receptor beta chains below come from one sample, sequenced in a study of cytomegalovirus exposure and HLA in healthy donors. Use of 60 Vbeta and 13 Jbeta primers characterized the PCR. Assay used: immunoSEQ multiplex PCR; TCRdb lists only in-frame clones, some missing. Found here are about 40,000 clones, approximately 66% of them singletons; the top ten hold roughly 18%. The specimen sequenced was PBMCs. Source of these receptors: a man over 45 in good health and CMV-seropositive.

The chain has TRBV5-1 and TRBJ1-1; 7 bases agree with TRBD1. This CDR3 is built from 15 residues. The J segment lost 0 bases and the V segment lost 3 bases, leaving 5 bases of the junction unmatched. CDR1 and CDR2 (germline): SGHRS, YFSETQ. The CDR3 sequence: CASSSSGTVNTEAFF. The DNA for the CDR3 is TGCGCCAGCAGCTCCTCCGGGACAGTGAACACTGAAGCTTTCTTT.

The rearrangement joins TRBV19 to TRBJ1-5; TRBD1 aligns across 9 bases. This CDR3 has 14 residues. V was clipped by 8 bases and J by 7 bases; unmatched bases: 9. The germline gives CDR1 LNHDA, CDR2 SQIVND (reference sequence). As DNA, the CDR3 is TGTGCCAGTCGTTTAATACAGGGGGCCCAGCCCCAGCATTTT. It encodes CASRLIQGAQPQHF.

The chain recombines TRBV5-1 with TRBJ1-1; D perhaps matches TRBD1 (5 bases). V lost 3 bases and J lost 8, with 11 bases in between. CDR3 length: 12 amino acids. The germline CDR1 and CDR2 sequences are SGHRS and YFSETQ. CDR3 coding DNA: TGCGCCAGCAGCTGGGAGGGGCGAGAAGCTTTCTTT. Encoded protein: CASSWEGREAFF. Combining the CDR3 with reference TRBV5-1 and TRBJ1-1 gives the whole variable domain KAGVTQTPRYLIKTRGQQVTLSCSPISGHRSVSWYQQTPGQGLQFLFEYFSETQRNKGNFPGRFSGRQFSNSRSEMNVSTLELGDSALYLCASSWEGREAFFGQGTRLTVV.

V and J are TRBV11-2 and TRBJ1-6; TRBD1 might be the D (6 bases). The CDR3 length is 15 residues. Germline CDR1 SGHAT, CDR2 FQNNGV. Trimming shortened V by 0 bases and J by 9 bases, and 12 bases separated the two germline ends. In nucleotides, the CDR3 is TGTGCCAGCAGCTTAGAAGCAGGGGTTGTTTCACCCCTCCACTTT. Translation: CASSLEAGVVSPLHF.

The chain has TRBV5-1 and TRBJ1-1, with 8 bases identical to TRBD1. The CDR3 has 15 residues. The germline V gene encodes CDR1 SGHRS and CDR2 YFSETQ. Trimming took 4 bases from V and 1 from J; bases not matched to a gene: 6. The DNA for the CDR3 is TGCGCCAGCAGCCTCACAGGGGGGCAGAACACTGAAGCTTTCTTT. The encoded protein is CASSLTGGQNTEAFF.